Presented here are 6 T cell receptor beta chains from one specimen sequenced in a study of CD8 T cells in Susac syndrome. Reverse transcription used roughly 0.45 to 1 ug RNA and random hexamers. TCRdb fed the immunoSEQ multiplex PCR reads into MiXCR, producing one record per CDR3 protein. The sample comprises 95,000 to 150,000 distinct CDR3 sequences, roughly 95% of which are singletons, and less than 0.15% rests with the top ten. The sequencing sample was made of CD4+ T cells from PBMCs. These receptors came from a human donor with Susac syndrome.

The V gene is TRBV12-3 or TRBV12-4, the J gene TRBJ2-7, with 10 bases lining up with TRBD2. This CDR3 is 14 amino acids long. J gave up 3 bases and V 5 bases, and 4 bases lay outside the gene matches. The CDR3 loop reads CASSRTSGHYEQYF. As DNA, the CDR3 is TGTGCCAGCAGTCGGACTAGCGGACACTACGAGCAGTACTTC.

The J gene is TRBJ1-1, the V gene TRBV29-1, with unresolved D. Trimming removed 4 bases from V and 5 bases from J, with 14 bases in between. This CDR3 is 13 amino acids long. In germline, CDR1 is SQVTM, CDR2 ANQGSEA. The DNA for the CDR3 is TGCAGCGTTGTTAGGAGGACGGATACTGAAGCTTTCTTT. Amino acids: CSVVRRTDTEAFF.

This chain joins TRBV24-1 and TRBJ2-1; 8 nucleotides line up with TRBD1. CDR1 KGHDR and CDR2 SFDVKD come from the germline V gene. The CDR3 sequence is 18 residues long. V lost 6 bases and J lost 6; bases outside the gene matches: 18. CDR3 amino acids: CATSQGVGQGVWGNEQFF. For the CDR3, the DNA is TGTGCCACCAGTCAGGGGGTCGGACAGGGAGTTTGGGGCAATGAGCAGTTCTTC.

The V call is TRBV29-1, the J call TRBJ2-7; unclear D gene. Per germline, CDR1 SQVTM and CDR2 ANQGSEA. This CDR3 spans 11 amino acids. Deletions cut 4 bases from V and 1 base from J, with 5 bases between. CDR3 protein: CSVAQSYEQYF. As DNA, the CDR3 is TGCAGCGTTGCTCAGTCCTACGAGCAGTACTTC.

This chain joins TRBV14 and TRBJ2-1; the match to TRBD2 covers 7 bases. With V trimmed by 1 base and J by 5 bases, 11 bases remained unmatched. The CDR3 runs 17 residues. Germline-derived CDR1 and CDR2 are SGHDN and FVKESK. The CDR3 DNA is TGTGCCAGCAGCCAAGTTCGGACTAGAGACCCCAACAATGAGCAGTTCTTC. Amino acid sequence: CASSQVRTRDPNNEQFF.

The rearrangement links TRBV9 to TRBJ1-1; TRBD1 is a possible D gene (5 bases). The CDR3 is 13 amino acids. Deletions cut 4 bases from V and 10 bases from J, with 17 bases between. The germline gives CDR1 SGDLS, CDR2 YYNGEE. The CDR3 sequence: CASSSTPRGTAFF. The CDR3 DNA reads TGTGCCAGCAGCTCGACGCCCAGAGGGACAGCTTTCTTT. The full variable domain, completed using reference TRBV9 and TRBJ1-1, is DSGVTQTPKHLITATGQRVTLRCSPRSGDLSVYWYQQSLDQGLQFLIQYYNGEERAKGNILERFSAQQFPDLHSELNLSSLELGDSALYFCASSSTPRGTAFFGQGTRLTVV.